Listed below are T cell receptor beta chains from one sample, sequenced in a study of cytomegalovirus exposure and HLA in healthy donors. Profiled with immunoSEQ multiplex PCR; TCRdb holds only in-frame clones, not every one. The sample records 150,000 to 180,000 clones, around 79% being singletons. Material: PBMCs. These receptors all come from a man aged 25 to 40 in good health and CMV-seropositive. Both conserved end residues are part of each CDR3.

v_call	j_call	cdr3_aa
TRBV6-6	TRBJ2-5	CASSTHTSGQETQYF
TRBV5-1	TRBJ2-1	CASSLKGGGEQFF
TRBV5-1	TRBJ2-1	CASSPRDRGRDEQFF
TRBV9	TRBJ2-2	CASSVAPDSGGGELFF
TRBV6-6	TRBJ2-1	CASSPTSGDYNEQFF
TRBV19	TRBJ2-5	CASSMGRDGETQYF
TRBV28	TRBJ1-1	CASSLWGQSGDTEAFF
TRBV5-4	.	CASRGEVGGEQYF
TRBV30	TRBJ2-1	CAWSAQINEQFF
TRBV6-1	TRBJ1-6	CASRLGQTNSPLHF
TRBV7-9	TRBJ1-2	CASSSRSGVIDYGYTF
TRBV7-9	TRBJ2-7	CSSSYTSYEQYF
TRBV5-6	TRBJ1-2	CASSFSWVEGYTF
TRBV4-1	TRBJ2-1	CASSPRRASGSGGEQFF
TRBV28	TRBJ2-6	CASRGLAGEAGANVLTF
TRBV27	.	CASSSGLAGGNEQYF
TRBV7-8	TRBJ2-3	CASSFQGLAPTDTQYF
TRBV7-6	TRBJ1-5	CASSRDRGQPQHF
TRBV30	TRBJ1-1	CAWSWGDTEAFF
TRBV7-3	TRBJ2-2	CASSLGGENTGELFF
TRBV7-3	TRBJ2-1	CASAERGHNEQFF
TRBV27	TRBJ2-7	CASSFGLALSSYEQYF
TRBV10-3	TRBJ2-6	CAIRTSASSGANVLTF
TRBV19	TRBJ2-1	CASNLHRGSEQFF